This T cell receptor (beta chain) was identified in a study of cytomegalovirus exposure and HLA in healthy donors. Study-wide findings and caveats: Of the V segments, some could not be distinguished, including TRBV6-2 and TRBV6-3, and were excluded. Association with HLA alleles at 0.05 false discovery rate was found for around 17,000 TCR beta sequences in a later analysis.

Comment on this clone: The antigen is not known.

Primers included in the PCR were 60 Vbeta and 13 Jbeta primers. TCRdb's copy holds only in-frame clones and misses some; the assay was immunoSEQ multiplex PCR. The profile covers about 140,000 clones, with under 90% appearing a single time and about 5% taken by the ten largest. The CDR3 is 18 amino acids. Germline CDR1 reads LNHDA; CDR2 reads SQIVND (reference sequence). Trimming took 7 bases from V and 1 from J; bases not matched to a gene: 14. V gene TRBV19 combines with J gene TRBJ1-2; 11 nucleotides align to TRBD1. The sequencing sample was made of PBMCs. The clonotype originates from a man aged 40-49 years in good health and CMV-seronegative. CDR3 DNA sequence: TGTGCCAGTACTCCGGTGGTGGGACAGGGGGTGGGTAACTATGGCTACACCTTC. Its protein is CASTPVVGQGVGNYGYTF. The variable domain in full, with the rest retrieved from reference TRBV19 and TRBJ1-2, is DGGITQSPKYLFRKEGQNVTLSCEQNLNHDAMYWYRQDPGQGLRLIYYSQIVNDFQKGDIAEGYSVSREKKESFPLTVTSAQKNPTAFYLCASTPVVGQGVGNYGYTFGSGTRLTVV.